This TCR beta chain was sequenced during a study of human T cells and chemical hapten exposure. Study information: Across samples, TCR yields varied, mostly owing to small differences in pooled library volumes.

This clonotype was detected many times. What it binds is not known. TCRdb redid the calling of the 5' RACE reads with MiXCR, one entry per CDR3 protein. The sample shows some 150,000 distinct CDR3 sequences, approximately 4% of them seen only once. Germline V gene lookup returns CDR1 MNHNS and CDR2 SASEGT. V lost 6 bases to trimming and J lost 10 bases; unmatched junction nucleotides: 22. The CDR3 extends over 17 amino acids. Whole blood that had not been fractionated was the source of extracted total RNA. Findings and caveats of the study: High-frequency TCRs, those above 1 in 1000, stayed the same after DPC sensitization.

The gene calls are TRBV6-1 and TRBJ2-7, with 9 bases that match TRBD2. This clonotype originated in a female donor in good health. The CDR3 sequence is CASRRRLTSGAAESQYF. CDR3 nucleotides: TGTGCCAGCAGACGACGCTTGACTAGCGGTGCCGCGGAAAGCCAGTACTTC.